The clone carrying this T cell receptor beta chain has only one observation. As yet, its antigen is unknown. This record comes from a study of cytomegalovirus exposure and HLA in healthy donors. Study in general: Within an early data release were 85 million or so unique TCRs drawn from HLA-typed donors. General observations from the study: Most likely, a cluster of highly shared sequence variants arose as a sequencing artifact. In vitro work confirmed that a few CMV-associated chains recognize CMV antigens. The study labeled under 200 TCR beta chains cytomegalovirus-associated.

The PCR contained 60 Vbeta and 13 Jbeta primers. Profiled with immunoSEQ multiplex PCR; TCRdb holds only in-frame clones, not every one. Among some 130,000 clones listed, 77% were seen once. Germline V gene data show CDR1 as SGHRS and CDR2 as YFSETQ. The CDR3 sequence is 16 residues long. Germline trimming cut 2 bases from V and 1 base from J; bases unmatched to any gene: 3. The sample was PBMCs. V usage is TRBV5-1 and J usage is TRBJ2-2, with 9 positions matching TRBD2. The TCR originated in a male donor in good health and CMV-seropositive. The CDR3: CASSFLAGRNTGELFF. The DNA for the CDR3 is TGCGCCAGCAGCTTCCTAGCGGGGCGGAACACCGGGGAGCTGTTTTTT. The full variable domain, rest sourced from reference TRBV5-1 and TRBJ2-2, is KAGVTQTPRYLIKTRGQQVTLSCSPISGHRSVSWYQQTPGQGLQFLFEYFSETQRNKGNFPGRFSGRQFSNSRSEMNVSTLELGDSALYLCASSFLAGRNTGELFFGEGSRLTVL.